This TCR beta chain derives from a study of blood T cell repertoires in COVID-19. For the study at large: Both acute and convalescent COVID-19 samples were obtained from the United States, Italy and Spain.

Two consecutive negative NP/OP PCR tests, clearance, or resolved symptoms defined Cohort 3 recovery. V was clipped by 1 base and J by 6 bases, with 9 bases between them. Germline CDR1 reads MDHEN; CDR2 reads SYDVKM. The CDR3 is 13 residues long. How the authors handled the data: Reference gene primer amplification yielded estimated nucleated cell counts. Sequencing was performed with immunoSEQ multiplex PCR; in TCRdb, only in-frame clones are kept and a portion is missing. V, J and clone size reflect that table, while D and trimming were determined from the DNA. This sample has about 190,000 clones, with 84% found just once.

This TCR was recovered from a woman younger than 45 who had recovered from COVID-19. The chain carries TRBV28 and TRBJ1-2, with D unclear. The material sequenced was PBMCs or T cells enriched from blood (not recorded which). The DNA for the CDR3 is TGTGCCAGCAGTTTATATGGTCAGGATGGCTACACCTTC. The encoded protein is CASSLYGQDGYTF.